The clone carrying this TCR beta chain was seen a single time. How the authors handled the data: The authors estimated nucleated cell counts from reference gene primer amplification. Sequencing used immunoSEQ multiplex PCR; TCRdb keeps in-frame clones, though not all of them. V and J calls and clone size come straight from that table; D and trimming were deduced from the DNA. The sample shows about 340,000 clones, 65% to 90% of them seen only once. In terms of age and location, participants ranged from roughly 18 to 90 years and lived in roughly 22 US areas. Cohorts were assigned according to the clinical history that participants reported. The data were obtained in a study of blood T cell repertoires in COVID-19. Study background: Acute and convalescent COVID-19 samples came from the United States, Italy and Spain.

The V segment lost 0 bases and the J segment 5 bases; nucleotides outside the gene matches: 4. CDR1 ENHRY and CDR2 SYGVKD come from the germline V gene. This CDR3 has 15 amino acids. The chain couples TRBV10-3 to TRBJ2-5, with 9 positions matching TRBD1. The source material was PBMCs or T cells enriched from blood (not recorded which). The clonotype originates from a woman between 40 and 50 years old with acute COVID-19. CDR3 nucleotide sequence: TGTGCCATCAGTGAGTCGGGGACAGGGTACGAGACCCAGTACTTC. Residues: CAISESGTGYETQYF.